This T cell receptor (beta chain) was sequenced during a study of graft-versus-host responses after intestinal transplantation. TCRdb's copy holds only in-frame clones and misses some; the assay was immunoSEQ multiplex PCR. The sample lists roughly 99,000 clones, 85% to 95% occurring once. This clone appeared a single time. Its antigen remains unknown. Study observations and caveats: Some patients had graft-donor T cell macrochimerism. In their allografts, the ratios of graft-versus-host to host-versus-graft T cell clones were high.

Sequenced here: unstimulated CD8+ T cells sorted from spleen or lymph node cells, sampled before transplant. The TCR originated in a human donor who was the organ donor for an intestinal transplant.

CDR3 DNA sequence: TGTGCCAGCAGCCAGGAGGGACAGGGGTCCTACAATGAGCAGTTCTTC. This encodes CASSQEGQGSYNEQFF. The chain has TRBV4-2 and TRBJ2-1, with 10 nucleotides matching TRBD1. The CDR3 runs 16 residues. CDR1 LGHNA and CDR2 YNFKEQ come from the germline V gene. V lost 3 bases to trimming and J lost 1 base; unmatched junction nucleotides: 3.